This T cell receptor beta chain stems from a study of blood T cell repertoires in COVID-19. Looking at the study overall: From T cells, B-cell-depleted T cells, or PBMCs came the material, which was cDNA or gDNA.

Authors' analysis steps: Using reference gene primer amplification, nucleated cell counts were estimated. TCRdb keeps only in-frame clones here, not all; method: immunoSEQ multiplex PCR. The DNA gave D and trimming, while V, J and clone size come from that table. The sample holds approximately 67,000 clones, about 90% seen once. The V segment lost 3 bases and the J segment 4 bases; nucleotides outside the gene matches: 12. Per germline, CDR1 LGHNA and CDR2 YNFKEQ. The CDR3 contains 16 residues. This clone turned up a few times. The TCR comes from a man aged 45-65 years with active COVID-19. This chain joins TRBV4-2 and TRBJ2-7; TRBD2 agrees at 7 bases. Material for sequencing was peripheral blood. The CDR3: CASSHQASGDSYEQYF. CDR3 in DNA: TGTGCCAGCAGCCATCAAGCTAGCGGTGATTCTTACGAGCAGTACTTC.